The 26 T cell receptor beta chains in this list originate from one sample, sequenced in a study of Graves' ophthalmopathy and Graves' hyperthyroidism. Amplified material comprised TCR beta CDR3 regions derived from RNA transcripts. After a first-round RT-PCR with HTBI primers, a second-round multiplex PCR was run. TCRdb ran MiXCR on the multiplex PCR reads and lists one entry per CDR3 protein. Among 500,000 to 700,000 distinct CDR3 sequences listed, approximately 37% were seen once. Sequenced: peripheral blood or thyroid tissue (not recorded which). These receptors were obtained from an adult man with Graves' hyperthyroidism.

This clonotype was seen repeatedly, ten times or more. The chain is built from TRBV20-1 and TRBJ1-4; D ambiguous. The germline CDR1 and CDR2 sequences are DFQATT and SNEGSKA (reference sequence). Deletions cut 6 bases from V and 10 bases from J, with 12 bases between. CDR3 size: 11 residues. The CDR3, as DNA: TGCAGTGCGAGGACGCGTGGAAAACTGTTTTTT. This codes for CSARTRGKLFF.

V usage is TRBV7-9 and J usage is TRBJ1-2; D may be TRBD1 (5 bases). The germline CDR1 and CDR2 sequences are SEHNR and FQNEAQ (reference sequence). The length of the CDR3 is 14 residues. Trimming removed 1 base from V and 5 bases from J, with 11 bases in between. CDR3 coding DNA: TGTGCCAGCAGCTTAGGTGACAGTAGATATGGCTACACCTTC. Its translation: CASSLGDSRYGYTF.

This clonotype appeared a few times. The chain employs TRBV19 and TRBJ1-2; D possibly corresponds to TRBD1 (6 bases). In germline, CDR1 is LNHDA, CDR2 SQIVND (reference sequence). CDR3 length: 15 residues. Trimming cost V 7 bases and J 7 bases, with 22 bases left between them. CDR3 loop: CASTPEPDRFFGYTF. The CDR3, as DNA: TGTGCCAGTACTCCAGAACCCGACAGGTTTTTTGGCTACACCTTC.

Turning to this clonotype: This may arise from a read error, as a much more abundant clone is one base away. This chain links TRBV7-9 with TRBJ2-2; D is uncertain. The ends were cut back, 5 bases at V and 8 bases at J, with 15 bases in the middle. This CDR3 is built from 14 residues. Germline V gives CDR1 SEHNR, CDR2 FQNEAQ (reference sequence). The CDR3, as DNA: TGTGCCAGCAGCCCCAGCAGTCCGGTAGGGGAGCTGTTTTTT. Its translation is CASSPSSPVGELFF. Full variable domain (missing parts from reference TRBV7-9 and TRBJ2-2): DTGVSQNPRHKITKRGQNVTFRCDPISEHNRLYWYRQTLGQGPEFLTYFQNEAQLEKSRLLSDRFSAERPKGSFSTLEIQRTEQGDSAMYLCASSPSSPVGELFFGEGSRLTVL.

The CDR3 sequence is CAIRPGQGHSPLHF. DNA for the CDR3: TGTGCCATCAGACCCGGACAGGGCCATTCACCCCTCCACTTT. This chain links TRBV10-3 with TRBJ1-6, with TRBD1 matching over 8 bases. This CDR3 has 14 amino acids. From germline, CDR1 is ENHRY and CDR2 SYGVKD. The ends lost 6 bases at V and 8 bases at J; junction bases unmatched: 6.

This clonotype occurred many times. This rearrangement joins TRBV5-1 to TRBJ1-1, with 10 bases fitting TRBD1. CDR3 length: 15 amino acids. The trim removed 2 bases at V and 5 bases at J, leaving 6 bases unmatched. Per the germline V gene, CDR1 is SGHRS and CDR2 is YFSETQ. This chain's CDR3 is CASSFEDRGRTEAFF. DNA of the CDR3: TGCGCCAGCAGCTTTGAGGACAGGGGGAGGACTGAAGCTTTCTTT.

V and J are TRBV10-3 and TRBJ1-4; 7 nucleotides match TRBD1. CDR1 is ENHRY and CDR2 is SYGVKD in the germline V gene. This CDR3 is 14 amino acids long. J was trimmed by 7 bases and V by 11 bases; bases with no gene match: 13. The CDR3 is CARSLTGMGEKLFF. The CDR3 region has the DNA TGTGCCCGCAGTCTGACAGGGATGGGTGAAAAACTGTTTTTT.

On this clonotype itself: An end of the junction differs from the germline gene, which may be a read error. This sequence joins TRBV7-2 and TRBJ2-6, with D maybe TRBD1 (6 bases). Germline V lookup: CDR1 SGHTA, CDR2 FQGNSA. This CDR3 region has 16 residues. The CDR3 is CASNLGGGSGAYVLTF. DNA for the CDR3: TGTGCCAGCAACTTAGGGGGTGGCTCTGGGGCCTACGTCCTGACTTTC.

In its sample, this clonotype was seen many times. V gene TRBV6-1 combines with J gene TRBJ1-1; D is unresolved. Germline V lookup: CDR1 MNHNS, CDR2 SASEGT. Trimming stripped 7 bases from V and 10 bases from J, with 4 bases between. This CDR3 is 8 amino acids long. DNA for the CDR3: TGTGCCAGCAACCGAGCTTTCTTT. Amino acids: CASNRAFF.

This chain uses TRBV25-1 with TRBJ1-5; D possibly corresponds to TRBD1 (6 bases). Deletions cut 8 bases from V and 0 bases from J, with 11 bases between. The CDR3 spans 14 residues. From germline, CDR1 is MGHDK and CDR2 SYGVNS. The CDR3 coding sequence is TGTGCCAGCGGACAGAGAGTTAGCAATCAGCCCCAGCATTTT. Protein product: CASGQRVSNQPQHF.

This clonotype was seen many times. J is TRBJ2-7 and V is TRBV29-1; perhaps D is TRBD1 or TRBD2 (7 bases each). The CDR3 length is 12 residues. Trimming removed 7 bases from V and 5 bases from J, with 15 bases in between. Germline V gene lookup returns CDR1 SQVTM and CDR2 ANQGSEA. The CDR3 loop is CSAQTGRDEQYF. The CDR3 bases are TGCAGCGCCCAGACAGGGAGGGACGAGCAGTACTTC.

This chain uses TRBV4-3 with TRBJ2-5; the D gene could be TRBD1 or TRBD2 (6 bases each). This CDR3 has 17 residues. Looked up from germline, CDR1 is LGHNA and CDR2 is YSLEER. Trimming took off 0 bases at V and 2 bases at J, with 16 bases between the two ends. CDR3 nucleotides: TGCGCCAGCAGCCAAGAAGTGGAGGGGGAAATTCAAGAGACCCAGTACTTC. Encoded protein: CASSQEVEGEIQETQYF.

This sequence joins TRBV25-1 and TRBJ2-1; 8 nucleotides line up with TRBD2. This CDR3 is 18 amino acids long. CDR1 and CDR2 (germline): MGHDK, SYGVNS. V trimming: 4 bases; J trimming: 4 bases; junction bases outside the gene matches: 15. The CDR3: CASSGARVGSGAYNEQFF. CDR3 nucleotides: TGTGCCAGCAGTGGGGCCCGCGTAGGTAGCGGGGCATACAATGAGCAGTTCTTC.

The J gene is TRBJ1-4, the V gene TRBV6-5; 8 positions agree with TRBD1. This CDR3 has 14 residues. Germline lookup yields CDR1 MNHEY and CDR2 SVGAGI. Trimming took 5 bases from V and 4 from J; bases not matched to a gene: 3. The CDR3 loop reads CASSRDRYNEKLFF. DNA for the CDR3: TGTGCCAGCAGTCGGGACAGGTATAATGAAAAACTGTTTTTT.

The rearrangement links TRBV25-1 to TRBJ2-7, with D perhaps given as TRBD1 or TRBD2 (5 bases each). Germline V gene sequence: CDR1 MGHDK, CDR2 SYGVNS. CDR3 length: 13 residues. Trimming cost V 7 bases and J 6 bases, with 16 bases left between them. CDR3 bases: TGTGCCAGCACCCAGGGAACTAGTGGCGAGCAGTACTTC. This codes for CASTQGTSGEQYF.

This clonotype appeared a single time. The chain employs TRBV10-3 and TRBJ2-7; D could derive from TRBD1 or TRBD2 (5 bases each). Germline V lookup: CDR1 ENHRY, CDR2 SYGVKD. V was clipped by 3 bases and J by 5 bases, with 23 bases between them. CDR3 size: 17 residues. CDR3 coding DNA: TGTGCCATCAGTGAATTGCTGACTGGTGGGGACGCGGACGAGCAGTACTTC. Its protein product is CAISELLTGGDADEQYF.

The chain is built from TRBV6-4 and TRBJ1-1; TRBD1 matches at 9 bases. The CDR3 is 15 residues long. Germline CDR1 reads MRHNA; CDR2 reads SNTAGT. J was trimmed by 3 bases and V by 6 bases; bases with no gene match: 8. This CDR3 reads CASRPRQGGYTEAFF. Here the CDR3 DNA reads TGTGCCAGCAGACCGCGACAGGGGGGGTACACTGAAGCTTTCTTT.

The chain combines TRBV20-1 with TRBJ1-2; 9 bases align to TRBD1. V shed 7 bases, J shed 7 bases, and the junction held 16 bases outside the gene matches. CDR3 length: 15 amino acids. Germline CDR1 DFQATT, CDR2 SNEGSKA (reference sequence). Written as DNA, the CDR3 is TGCAGTGTCAGACTAGCGGGACAGGGCTTATTTGGCTACACCTTC. Translated, it gives CSVRLAGQGLFGYTF.

V gene TRBV6-5 combines with J gene TRBJ1-1, with D uncertain. The CDR3 extends over 14 amino acids. V lost 0 bases, J lost 5 bases, and 10 bases lay in between. The germline gives CDR1 MNHEY, CDR2 SVGAGI. CDR3 amino acids: CASSYSLGGTEAFF. CDR3 nucleotide sequence: TGTGCCAGCAGTTACTCGCTCGGCGGGACTGAAGCTTTCTTT.

In this sample, this clonotype turned up many times. V and J are TRBV15 and TRBJ1-1; D ambiguous. Germline lookup yields CDR1 LNHNV and CDR2 YYDKDF (reference sequence). V was clipped by 1 base and J by 3 bases, with 3 bases between them. This CDR3 has 12 residues. The CDR3 loop is CATSRAYTEAFF. CDR3 DNA: TGTGCCACCAGCAGAGCATACACTGAAGCTTTCTTT.

This clonotype was counted a single time. CDR3 residues: CASSPFIGGLRTQYF. For the CDR3, the DNA is TGTGCCAGCAGCCCGTTTATTGGGGGATTGAGGACCCAGTACTTC. The rearrangement uses TRBV7-9 and TRBJ2-5; D is perhaps TRBD1 or TRBD2 (5 bases each). The CDR3 covers 15 residues. V was trimmed by 5 bases and J by 7 bases, leaving 20 bases between them. CDR1 and CDR2 from the germline V gene are SEHNR and FQNEAQ (reference sequence).

This clonotype was picked up many times. The rearrangement joins TRBV7-9 to TRBJ2-7; 7 nucleotides agree with TRBD1. Germline CDR1 is SEHNR and CDR2 is FQNEAQ (reference sequence). The V segment lost 4 bases and the J segment 4 bases; nucleotides outside the gene matches: 10. CDR3 size: 15 residues. DNA of the CDR3: TGTGCCAGCAGCTCCCACAGGGGAAATTCGTACGAGCAGTACTTC. Protein product: CASSSHRGNSYEQYF.

The chain couples TRBV14 to TRBJ2-7, with no clear D. CDR3 length: 15 residues. Deletions cut 0 bases from V and 0 bases from J, with 9 bases between. Germline CDR1 and CDR2: SGHDN and FVKESK. The CDR3: CASSQEDMVSYEQYF. The CDR3 nucleotides are TGTGCCAGCAGCCAAGAGGATATGGTCTCCTACGAGCAGTACTTC.

V and J are TRBV19 and TRBJ2-5; TRBD2 aligns across 7 bases. The V segment lost 2 bases and the J segment 9 bases; nucleotides outside the gene matches: 12. CDR1 LNHDA and CDR2 SQIVND come from the germline V gene (reference sequence). CDR3 length: 15 residues. The CDR3 DNA sequence: TGTGCCAGTAGTATAACGGCAGGGAGGGATCAGCCCCAGTACTTC. As protein: CASSITAGRDQPQYF.

The rearrangement joins TRBV27 to TRBJ2-7; a possible D gene is TRBD2 (5 bases). Germline assignment: CDR1 MNHEY and CDR2 SMNVEV (reference sequence). The CDR3 runs 14 residues. V gave up 7 bases and J gave up 2 bases, with 15 bases separating them. In DNA form, the CDR3 reads TGTGCCAGCACAGGACTTGGACCTACCTACGAGCAGTACTTC. This codes for CASTGLGPTYEQYF.

The gene calls are TRBV6-6 and TRBJ1-1, with TRBD1 matching over 8 bases. Germline loops: CDR1 MNHNY, CDR2 SVGAGI (reference sequence). Trimming took 2 bases from V and 1 from J; bases not matched to a gene: 9. The CDR3 contains 17 residues. The CDR3 protein is CASSYHRRGQQNTEAFF. CDR3 nucleotide sequence: TGTGCCAGCAGTTACCATCGCAGGGGGCAGCAGAACACTGAAGCTTTCTTT.